The rows below give T cell receptor beta chains drawn from one sample of a study of cytomegalovirus exposure and HLA in healthy donors. The data were produced by immunoSEQ multiplex PCR, yet TCRdb's version contains in-frame clones alone and is incomplete. This sample carries roughly 200,000 clones, roughly 84% of them seen once, and the ten largest clones take 0.71%. Sequencing input: PBMCs. The source of these receptors is a boy aged 2 to 10 in good health and CMV-seronegative. The CDR3 runs from the conserved cysteine through the conserved F or W. Each record gives: D gene, clone size, J gene, V gene, CDR3 protein, CDR3 DNA. The D gene is left open where the match is weak. Clone size is given for some rows only: seen once, a few or many times, or a class if the clone is expanded.

D: -
size: few
J: TRBJ1-4
V: TRBV6-5
CDR3: CASKGGFNEKLFF
DNA: TGTGCCAGCAAGGGGGGGTTCAATGAAAAACTGTTTTTT

D: TRBD2
size: -
J: TRBJ2-1
V: TRBV6-5
CDR3: CASSFLAGDPQFF
DNA: TGTGCCAGCAGTTTCCTAGCGGGAGATCCGCAGTTCTTC

D: TRBD1
size: -
J: TRBJ2-2
V: TRBV5-1
CDR3: CASSLDRGNTGELFF
DNA: TGCGCCAGCAGCTTGGACAGGGGAAACACCGGGGAGCTGTTTTTT

D: -
size: -
J: TRBJ1-2
V: TRBV2
CDR3: CASSPTGPRLDGYTF
DNA: TGTGCCAGCAGCCCGACAGGCCCGCGATTGGATGGCTACACCTTC

D: TRBD1
size: -
J: TRBJ2-7
V: TRBV30
CDR3: CAWQTGYEQYF
DNA: TGTGCCTGGCAGACAGGGTACGAGCAGTACTTC

D: TRBD2
size: -
J: TRBJ2-3
V: TRBV7-6
CDR3: CASSLASLAGPTDTQYF
DNA: TGTGCCAGCAGCTTAGCGAGTCTAGCGGGACCCACAGATACGCAGTATTTT

D: -
size: -
J: TRBJ2-7
V: TRBV30
CDR3: CAWTSMGGLHEQYF
DNA: TGTGCCTGGACTTCCATGGGGGGGCTTCACGAGCAGTACTTC

D: TRBD2
size: -
J: TRBJ2-1
V: TRBV6-5
CDR3: CASSSGLANNNEQFF
DNA: TGTGCCAGCAGTTCGGGACTAGCAAATAACAATGAGCAGTTCTTC

D: TRBD1
size: -
J: TRBJ2-3
V: TRBV2
CDR3: CASDPGQGPTDTQYF
DNA: TGTGCCAGCGATCCGGGACAGGGTCCCACAGATACGCAGTATTTT

D: -
size: -
J: TRBJ2-3
V: TRBV9
CDR3: CASSDPRGASSTDTQYF
DNA: TGTGCCAGCAGCGACCCCCGGGGGGCCTCTAGCACAGATACGCAGTATTTT

D: -
size: once
J: TRBJ1-2
V: TRBV19
CDR3: CASKDRTSLTNYGYTF
DNA: TGTGCCAGTAAGGATAGGACATCCCTGACTAACTATGGCTACACCTTC

D: -
size: -
J: TRBJ2-5
V: TRBV5-1
CDR3: CASSPRGGDETQYF
DNA: TGCGCCAGCAGCCCCCGAGGGGGAGATGAGACCCAGTACTTC

D: TRBD2
size: -
J: TRBJ2-3
V: TRBV7-2
CDR3: CASSHGTSGSTDTQYF
DNA: TGTGCCAGCAGCCATGGGACTAGCGGTAGCACAGATACGCAGTATTTT

D: -
size: -
J: TRBJ2-7
V: TRBV2
CDR3: CASRSAEQYF
DNA: TGTGCCAGCCGTAGTGCCGAGCAGTACTTC

D: -
size: -
J: TRBJ1-2
V: TRBV9
CDR3: CASSVGGFGYTF
DNA: TGTGCCAGCAGCGTAGGAGGGTTTGGCTACACCTTC

D: -
size: -
J: TRBJ2-1
V: TRBV2
CDR3: CASSRAGLLNNEQFF
DNA: TGTGCCAGCAGTAGGGCGGGACTGCTGAACAATGAGCAGTTCTTC